The rows below give T cell receptor beta chains drawn from one sample of a study of cytomegalovirus exposure and HLA in healthy donors. Clones were sequenced by immunoSEQ multiplex PCR, and TCRdb holds only the in-frame ones, with some missing. Counted here are about 100,000 clones, 75% to 85% occurring once; the ten biggest clones make up 4%. Input material: PBMCs. The receptors were sampled from a woman aged 45 to 65 in good health and CMV-seropositive. Each CDR3 is given with its conserved first and last residue. The D gene is left open where the match is weak. Clone size is given for some rows only: seen once, a few or many times, or a class if the clone is expanded.

-	TRBV2	TRBJ2-7	-	CASSKGHSNEQYF	TGTGCCAGCAGTAAAGGACACTCCAACGAGCAGTACTTC
-	TRBV7-3	TRBJ1-1	TRBD1	CASSSSPGTGFEAFF	TGTGCCAGCAGCTCCAGTCCCGGGACAGGGTTCGAAGCTTTCTTT
-	TRBV9	TRBJ2-2	-	CASSGGQSGELFF	TGTGCCAGCAGCGGCGGACAATCCGGGGAGCTGTTTTTT
-	TRBV7-3	TRBJ1-2	-	CASSLGHNYGYTF	TGTGCCAGCAGCTTAGGGCATAACTATGGCTACACCTTC
-	TRBV9	TRBJ1-3	TRBD1	CASSARDRGNTIYF	TGTGCCAGCAGCGCCCGGGACAGAGGAAACACCATATATTTT
-	TRBV27	TRBJ2-1	TRBD2	CASTYSGLAGGGSYNEQFF	TGTGCCAGCACGTACTCAGGACTAGCGGGAGGTGGATCCTACAATGAGCAGTTCTTC
-	TRBV19	TRBJ2-5	TRBD2	CASSMGLAVGETQYF	TGTGCCAGTAGTATGGGACTAGCGGTTGGGGAGACCCAGTACTTC
-	TRBV30	TRBJ1-2	TRBD1	CAHRTGYGYTF	TGTGCCCATAGGACAGGCTATGGCTACACCTTC
-	TRBV5-1	TRBJ2-1	-	CASRTAASSYNEQFF	TGCGCCAGCCGGACAGCCGCCTCTTCCTACAATGAGCAGTTCTTC
few	TRBV5-1	TRBJ2-2	TRBD1	CASSSDRVNTGELFF	TGCGCCAGCAGCTCCGACAGGGTGAACACCGGGGAGCTGTTTTTT
-	TRBV10-3	TRBJ1-1	TRBD1	CAIRRGQVDTEAFF	TGTGCCATCAGACGGGGACAGGTCGACACTGAAGCTTTCTTT
-	TRBV5-1	TRBJ2-7	-	CASSLGTGEIFYEQYF	TGCGCCAGCAGCTTGGGTACTGGAGAGATATTTTACGAGCAGTACTTC
few	TRBV6-5	TRBJ1-5	TRBD1	CASSPDRGGGPQHF	TGTGCCAGCAGTCCGGACAGGGGGGGCGGGCCCCAGCATTTT
-	TRBV15	TRBJ2-4	TRBD1	CATARGRGLVKNIQYF	TGTGCCACCGCAAGGGGCAGGGGGCTTGTCAAAAACATTCAGTACTTC
-	TRBV9	TRBJ1-4	-	CASSYDEGGLGATNEKLFF	TGTGCCAGCAGCTACGACGAGGGGGGACTAGGTGCAACTAATGAAAAACTGTTTTTT
once	TRBV4-2	TRBJ2-6	TRBD1	CASSHLPGTGGSGANVLTF	TGTGCCAGCAGCCATCTCCCCGGGACAGGGGGATCTGGGGCCAACGTCCTGACTTTC
-	TRBV4-1	TRBJ2-7	-	CASSQDRGGSYEQYF	TGCGCCAGCAGCCAAGATCGGGGAGGCTCCTACGAGCAGTACTTC
-	TRBV7-9	TRBJ1-1	TRBD1	CSSSLTGGGNTEAFF	TGTTCCAGCAGCCTTACAGGGGGGGGAAACACTGAAGCTTTCTTT
few	TRBV6-6	TRBJ2-7	TRBD1	CASSYVQGGTYEQYF	TGTGCCAGCAGTTACGTACAGGGGGGAACCTACGAGCAGTACTTC
-	TRBV5-6	TRBJ2-4	TRBD2	CASSLGAGGTYIQYF	TGTGCCAGCAGCTTGGGAGCGGGAGGGACATACATTCAGTACTTC